This T cell receptor beta chain was captured in a study of metastatic and nonmetastatic thyroid tumors. Study summary: Repertoires were compared across blood and tumor or nodule tissue from malignant and benign thyroid patients.

The study, taken as a whole, reports: Significantly higher TCR beta diversity was reportedly seen in malignant thyroid tumors than benign nodules, in blood and tumor.

CDR3 length: 15 residues. With 3 bases removed from V and 1 base from J, the gap between germline ends came to 11 bases. CDR1 is SGDLS and CDR2 is YYNGEE in the germline V gene. A word on this clone: Its target is unknown.

In the authors' workflow: Clinicopathological groups differed in CDR3, with these differences serving to build a distant-metastasis classifier for papillary thyroid cancer. TCRdb re-analyzed the PCR reads through MiXCR. The V and J calls were determined by TCRdb, not by the authors. This table holds 5,100 or so clones, about 30% found once. Patients underwent thyroid surgery, and none had received any treatment before it. The V and J genes are TRBV9 and TRBJ1-3; D possibly corresponds to TRBD1 (6 bases). This clonotype originated in a female donor with papillary thyroid cancer or a benign thyroid nodule (not recorded which). Some clones in this sample may be carry-over from other donors' samples. Sequenced: adjacent normal tissue. CDR3 nucleotide sequence: TGTGCCAGCAGCGGGGAACAGGGATCTGGAAACACCATATATTTT. Translating gives CASSGEQGSGNTIYF.